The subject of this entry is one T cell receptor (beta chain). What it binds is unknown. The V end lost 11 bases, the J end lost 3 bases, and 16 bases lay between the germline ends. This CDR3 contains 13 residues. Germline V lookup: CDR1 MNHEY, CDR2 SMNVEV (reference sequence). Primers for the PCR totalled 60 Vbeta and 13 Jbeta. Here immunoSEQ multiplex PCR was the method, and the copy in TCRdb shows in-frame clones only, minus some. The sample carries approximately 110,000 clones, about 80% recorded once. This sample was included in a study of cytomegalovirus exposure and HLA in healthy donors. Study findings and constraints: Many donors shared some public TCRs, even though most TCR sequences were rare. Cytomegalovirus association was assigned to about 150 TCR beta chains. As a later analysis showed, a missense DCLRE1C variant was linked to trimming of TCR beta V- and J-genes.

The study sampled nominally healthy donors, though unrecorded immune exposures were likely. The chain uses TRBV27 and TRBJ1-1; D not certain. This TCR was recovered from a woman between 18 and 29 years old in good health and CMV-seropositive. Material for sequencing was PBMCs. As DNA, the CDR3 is TGTGCCGTTCGAGACACGCCCTACACTGAAGCTTTCTTT. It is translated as CAVRDTPYTEAFF.